This T cell receptor beta chain was identified during a study of T cells after yellow fever vaccination. The wider study: Where fractions had low cell numbers, libraries were prepared from them with the SMART-Seq v4 Ultra Low Input RNA kit. General study points: Some clonotypes, a small share, were shared between CD4 and CD8 compartments.

This clonotype has a handful of counts. What it recognizes is unknown. 5'RACE template switching produced TCR cDNA carrying a universal primer site and UMIs. From the 5' RACE reads, TCRdb called clonotypes with MiXCR, one entry per CDR3 protein. Of 250,000 to 400,000 distinct CDR3 sequences listed, 3.5% to 4.5% are singletons. CDR1 and CDR2 from the germline V gene are MNHEY and SVGAGI. V dropped 2 bases and J dropped 3; count of bases not matched to a gene: 4. The CDR3 runs to 14 residues. The sequence was collected from a man between 18 and 29 years old who received the YFV17D yellow fever vaccine. The chain recombines TRBV6-5 with TRBJ2-7; 7 bases match TRBD2. The sequencing used PBMCs, collected 15 days after the yellow fever booster vaccination. CDR3 loop: CASSYGGGDYEQYF. The CDR3 bases are TGTGCCAGCAGTTACGGTGGGGGGGACTACGAGCAGTACTTC.